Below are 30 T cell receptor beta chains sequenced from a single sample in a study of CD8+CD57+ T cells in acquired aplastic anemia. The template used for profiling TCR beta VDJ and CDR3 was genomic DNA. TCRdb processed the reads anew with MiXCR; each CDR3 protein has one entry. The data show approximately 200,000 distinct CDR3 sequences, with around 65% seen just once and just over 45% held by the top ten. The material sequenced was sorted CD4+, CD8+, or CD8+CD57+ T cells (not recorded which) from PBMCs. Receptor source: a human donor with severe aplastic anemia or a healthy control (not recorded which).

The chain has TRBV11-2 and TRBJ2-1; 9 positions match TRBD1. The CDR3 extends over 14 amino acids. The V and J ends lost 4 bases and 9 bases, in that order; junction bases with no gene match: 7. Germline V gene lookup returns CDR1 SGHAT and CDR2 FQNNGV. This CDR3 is CASSYGTGRTEQFF. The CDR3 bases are TGTGCCAGCAGCTACGGGACAGGGCGTACTGAGCAGTTCTTC.

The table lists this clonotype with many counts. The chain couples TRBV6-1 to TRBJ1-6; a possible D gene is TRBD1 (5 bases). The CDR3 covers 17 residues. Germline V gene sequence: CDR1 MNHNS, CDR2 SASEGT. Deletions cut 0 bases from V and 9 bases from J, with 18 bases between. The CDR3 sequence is CASSEAVRVARGSPLHF. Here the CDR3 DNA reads TGTGCCAGCAGTGAAGCGGTCAGGGTAGCGCGGGGTTCACCCCTCCACTTT.

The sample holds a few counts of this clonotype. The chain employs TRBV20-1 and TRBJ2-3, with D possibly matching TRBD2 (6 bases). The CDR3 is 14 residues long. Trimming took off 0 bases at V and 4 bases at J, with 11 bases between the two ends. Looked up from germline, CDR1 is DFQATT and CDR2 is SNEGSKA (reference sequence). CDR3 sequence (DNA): TGCAGTGCTAGAGATGTGACTAGACCAGATACGCAGTATTTT. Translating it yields CSARDVTRPDTQYF.

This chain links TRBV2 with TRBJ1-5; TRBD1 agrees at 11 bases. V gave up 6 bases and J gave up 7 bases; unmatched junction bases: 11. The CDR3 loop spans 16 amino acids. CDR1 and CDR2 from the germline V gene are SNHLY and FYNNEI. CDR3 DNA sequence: TGTGCCAGCAGACCTGGACAGGGGGCGCGGGGGCAGCCCCAGCATTTT. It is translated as CASRPGQGARGQPQHF.

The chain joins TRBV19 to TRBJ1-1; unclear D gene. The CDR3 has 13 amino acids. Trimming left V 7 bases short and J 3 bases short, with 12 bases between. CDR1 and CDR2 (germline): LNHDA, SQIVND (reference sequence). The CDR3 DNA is TGTGCCAGTACATGGAGCATGGACACTGAAGCTTTCTTT. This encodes CASTWSMDTEAFF. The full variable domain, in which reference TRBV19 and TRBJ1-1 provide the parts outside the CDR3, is DGGITQSPKYLFRKEGQNVTLSCEQNLNHDAMYWYRQDPGQGLRLIYYSQIVNDFQKGDIAEGYSVSREKKESFPLTVTSAQKNPTAFYLCASTWSMDTEAFFGQGTRLTVV.

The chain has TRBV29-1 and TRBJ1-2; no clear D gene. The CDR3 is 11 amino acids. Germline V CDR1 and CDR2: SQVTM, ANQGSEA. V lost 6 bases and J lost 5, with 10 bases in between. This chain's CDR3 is CSVAGTYGYTF. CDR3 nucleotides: TGCAGCGTGGCAGGTACTTATGGCTACACCTTC.

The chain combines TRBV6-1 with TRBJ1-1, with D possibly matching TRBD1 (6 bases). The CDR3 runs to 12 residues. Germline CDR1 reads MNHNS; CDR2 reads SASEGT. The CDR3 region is CASPGVNTEAFF. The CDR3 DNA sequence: TGTGCGTCGCCAGGGGTGAACACTGAAGCTTTCTTT.

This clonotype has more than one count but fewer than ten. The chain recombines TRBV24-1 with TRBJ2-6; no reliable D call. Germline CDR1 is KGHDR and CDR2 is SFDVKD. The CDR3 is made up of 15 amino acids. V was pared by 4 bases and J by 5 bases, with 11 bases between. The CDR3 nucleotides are TGTGCCACCAGTGACCCCGGTGGGAGGGCCAACGTCCTGACTTTC. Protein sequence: CATSDPGGRANVLTF.

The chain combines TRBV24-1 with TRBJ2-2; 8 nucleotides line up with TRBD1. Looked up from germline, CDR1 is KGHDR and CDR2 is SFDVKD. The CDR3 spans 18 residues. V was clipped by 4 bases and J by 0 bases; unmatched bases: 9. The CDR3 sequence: CATSDFGQGCANTGELFF. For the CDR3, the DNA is TGTGCCACCAGTGACTTTGGACAGGGCTGTGCGAACACCGGGGAGCTGTTTTTT.

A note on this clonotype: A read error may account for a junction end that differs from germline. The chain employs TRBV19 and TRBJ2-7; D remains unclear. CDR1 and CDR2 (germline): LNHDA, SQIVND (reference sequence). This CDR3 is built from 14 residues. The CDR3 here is CASSPQSSSYEQYF. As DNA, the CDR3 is TGCGCCAGTAGTCCCCAGTCAAGCTCCTACGAGCAGTACTTC.

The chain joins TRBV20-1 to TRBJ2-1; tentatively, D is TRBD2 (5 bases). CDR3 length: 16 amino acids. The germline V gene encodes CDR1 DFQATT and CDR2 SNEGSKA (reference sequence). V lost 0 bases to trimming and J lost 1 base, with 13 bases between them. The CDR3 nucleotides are TGCAGTGCTAGAGATTTCGGGGAGAGGTCCTACAATGAGCAGTTCTTC. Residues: CSARDFGERSYNEQFF.

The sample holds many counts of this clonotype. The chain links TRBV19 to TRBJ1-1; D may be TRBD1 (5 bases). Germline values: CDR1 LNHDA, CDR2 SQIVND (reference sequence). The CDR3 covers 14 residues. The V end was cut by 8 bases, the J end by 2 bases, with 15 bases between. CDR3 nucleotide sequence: TGTGCCAGTGAAAATAGACAGAGTAACACTGAAGCTTTCTTT. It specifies CASENRQSNTEAFF.

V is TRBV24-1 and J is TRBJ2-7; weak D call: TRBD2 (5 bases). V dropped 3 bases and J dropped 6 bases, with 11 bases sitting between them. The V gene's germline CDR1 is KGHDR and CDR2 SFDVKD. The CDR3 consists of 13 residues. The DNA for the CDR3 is TGTGCCACCAGTGATACCCGGACTTTCGAGCAGTACTTC. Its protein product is CATSDTRTFEQYF.

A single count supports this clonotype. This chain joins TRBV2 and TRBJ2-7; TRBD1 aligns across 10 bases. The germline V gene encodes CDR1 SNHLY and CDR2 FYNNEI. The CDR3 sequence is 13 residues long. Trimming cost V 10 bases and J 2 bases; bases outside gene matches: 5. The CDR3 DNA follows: TGTGCCATCGACGGGACAGGGGCCTACGAGCAGTACTTC. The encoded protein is CAIDGTGAYEQYF.

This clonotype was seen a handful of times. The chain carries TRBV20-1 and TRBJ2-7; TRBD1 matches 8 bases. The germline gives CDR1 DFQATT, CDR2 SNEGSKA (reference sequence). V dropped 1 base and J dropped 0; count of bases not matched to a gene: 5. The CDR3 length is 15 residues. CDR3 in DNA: TGCAGTGCTAGAGCAGGGGGCTACGGCTCCTACGAGCAGTACTTC. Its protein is CSARAGGYGSYEQYF.

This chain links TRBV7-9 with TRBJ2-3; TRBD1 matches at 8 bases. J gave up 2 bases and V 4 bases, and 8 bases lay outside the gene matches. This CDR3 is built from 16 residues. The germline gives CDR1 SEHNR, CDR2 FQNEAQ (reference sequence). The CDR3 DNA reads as TGTGCCAGCAGCTCTCTGGGACAGGACTTCACAGATACGCAGTATTTT. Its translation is CASSSLGQDFTDTQYF.

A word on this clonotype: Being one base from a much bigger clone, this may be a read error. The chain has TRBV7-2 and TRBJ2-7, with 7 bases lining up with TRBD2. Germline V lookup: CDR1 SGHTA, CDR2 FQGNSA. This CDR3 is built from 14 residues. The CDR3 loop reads CASSLQGRGYEQCF. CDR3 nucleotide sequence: TGTGCCAGCAGCCTCCAAGGGCGGGGGTACGAGCAGTGCTTC.

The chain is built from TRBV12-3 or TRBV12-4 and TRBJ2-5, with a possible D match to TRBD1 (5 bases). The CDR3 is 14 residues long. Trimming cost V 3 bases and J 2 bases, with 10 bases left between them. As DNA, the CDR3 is TGTGCCAGCAGTTTTAGTGGGGCGCAAGAGACCCAGTACTTC. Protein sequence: CASSFSGAQETQYF.

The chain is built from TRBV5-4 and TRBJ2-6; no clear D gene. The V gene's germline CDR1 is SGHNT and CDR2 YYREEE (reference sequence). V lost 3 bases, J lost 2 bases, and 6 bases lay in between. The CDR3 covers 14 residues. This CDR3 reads CASSSEPGANVLTF. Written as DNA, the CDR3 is TGTGCCAGCAGCTCCGAACCTGGGGCCAACGTCCTGACTTTC.

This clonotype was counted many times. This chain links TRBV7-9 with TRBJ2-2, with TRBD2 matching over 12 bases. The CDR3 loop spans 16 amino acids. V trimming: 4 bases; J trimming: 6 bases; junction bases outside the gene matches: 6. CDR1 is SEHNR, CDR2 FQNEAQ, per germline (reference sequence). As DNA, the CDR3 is TGTGCCAGCAGCTCTACTAGCGGGGGGATTGCCGGGGAGCTGTTTTTT. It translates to CASSSTSGGIAGELFF.

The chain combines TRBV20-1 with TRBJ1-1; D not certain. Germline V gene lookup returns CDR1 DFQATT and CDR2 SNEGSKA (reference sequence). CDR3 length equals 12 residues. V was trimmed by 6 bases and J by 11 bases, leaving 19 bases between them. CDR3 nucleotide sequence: TGCAGTGCCACCCTTCGGGAGGTTGGCGCTTTCTTT. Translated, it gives CSATLREVGAFF.

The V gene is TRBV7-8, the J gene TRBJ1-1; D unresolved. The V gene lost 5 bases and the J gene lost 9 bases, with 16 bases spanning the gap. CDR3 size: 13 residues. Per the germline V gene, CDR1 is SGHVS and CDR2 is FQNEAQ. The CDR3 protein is CASSPDGLVKAFF. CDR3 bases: TGTGCCAGCAGCCCAGACGGGTTGGTCAAAGCTTTCTTT.

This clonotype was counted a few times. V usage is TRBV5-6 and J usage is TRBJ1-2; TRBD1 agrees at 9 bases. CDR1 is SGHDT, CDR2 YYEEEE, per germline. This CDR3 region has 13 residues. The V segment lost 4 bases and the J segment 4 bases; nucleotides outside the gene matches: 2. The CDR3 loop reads CASSMTGGYGYTF. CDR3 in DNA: TGTGCCAGCAGCATGACAGGGGGCTATGGCTACACCTTC. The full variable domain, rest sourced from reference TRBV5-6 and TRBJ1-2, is DAGVTQSPTHLIKTRGQQVTLRCSPKSGHDTVSWYQQALGQGPQFIFQYYEEEERQRGNFPDRFSGHQFPNYSSELNVNALLLGDSALYLCASSMTGGYGYTFGSGTRLTVV.

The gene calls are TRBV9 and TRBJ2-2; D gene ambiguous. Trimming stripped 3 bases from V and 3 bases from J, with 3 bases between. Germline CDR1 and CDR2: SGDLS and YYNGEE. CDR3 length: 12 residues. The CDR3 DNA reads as TGTGCCAGCAGCGCTTACACCGGGGAGCTGTTTTTT. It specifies CASSAYTGELFF.

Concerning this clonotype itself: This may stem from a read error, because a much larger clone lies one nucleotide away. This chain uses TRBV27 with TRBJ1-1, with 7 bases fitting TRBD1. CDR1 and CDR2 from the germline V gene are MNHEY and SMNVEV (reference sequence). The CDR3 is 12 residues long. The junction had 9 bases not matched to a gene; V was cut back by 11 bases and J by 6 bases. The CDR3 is CACRGGASEAFF. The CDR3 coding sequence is TGTGCCTGCCGAGGGGGCGCATCTGAAGCTTTCTTT.

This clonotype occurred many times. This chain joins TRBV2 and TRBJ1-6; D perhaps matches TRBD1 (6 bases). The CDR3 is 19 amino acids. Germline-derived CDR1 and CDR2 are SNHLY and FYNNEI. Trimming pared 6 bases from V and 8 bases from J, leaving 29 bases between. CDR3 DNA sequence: TGTGCCAGCAGGGGGGCTGGGGAGGGGAGGGTGCGGGGGGATTCACCCCTCCACTTT. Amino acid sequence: CASRGAGEGRVRGDSPLHF.

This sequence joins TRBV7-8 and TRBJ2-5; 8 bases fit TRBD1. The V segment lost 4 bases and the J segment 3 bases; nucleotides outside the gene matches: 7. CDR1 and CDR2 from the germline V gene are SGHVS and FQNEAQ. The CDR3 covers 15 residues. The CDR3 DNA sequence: TGTGCCAGCAGCTCAGGGACAGGCGTAAAAGAGACCCAGTACTTC. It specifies CASSSGTGVKETQYF.

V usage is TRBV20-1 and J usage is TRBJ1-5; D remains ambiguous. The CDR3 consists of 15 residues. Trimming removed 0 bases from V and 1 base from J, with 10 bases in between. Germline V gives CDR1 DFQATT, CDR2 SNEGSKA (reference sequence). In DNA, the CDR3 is TGCAGTGCTAGAGATATGAATATGAGCAATCAGCCCCAGCATTTT. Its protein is CSARDMNMSNQPQHF.

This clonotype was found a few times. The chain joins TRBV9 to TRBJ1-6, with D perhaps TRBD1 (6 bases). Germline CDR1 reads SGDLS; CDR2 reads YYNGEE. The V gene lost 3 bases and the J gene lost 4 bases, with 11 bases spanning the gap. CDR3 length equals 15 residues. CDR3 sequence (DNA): TGTGCCAGCAGCGCCACAGGGATGTATAATTCACCCCTCCACTTT. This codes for CASSATGMYNSPLHF.

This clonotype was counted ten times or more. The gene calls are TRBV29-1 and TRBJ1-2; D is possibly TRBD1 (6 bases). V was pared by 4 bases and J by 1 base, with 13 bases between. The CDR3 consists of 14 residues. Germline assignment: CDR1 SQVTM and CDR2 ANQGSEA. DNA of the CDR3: TGCAGCGTTGTAGAGGGACACCATAACTATGGCTACACCTTC. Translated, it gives CSVVEGHHNYGYTF.